Following are 17 T cell receptor beta chains from one sample sequenced in a study of blood T cell repertoires in COVID-19. Data came from immunoSEQ multiplex PCR; TCRdb stores just in-frame clones and leaves some out. The sample lists some 60,000 clones; approximately 85% were seen once. Specimen: peripheral blood. The source of these receptors is a human donor in a cohort sampled during active COVID-19.

The chain is built from TRBV11-2 and TRBJ2-2; TRBD1 aligns across 9 bases. The germline gives CDR1 SGHAT, CDR2 FQNNGV. V lost 8 bases, J lost 7 bases, and 8 bases stayed unmatched. The CDR3 extends over 14 amino acids. CDR3 sequence reads: CASLQGAIGGELFF. The CDR3 DNA follows: TGTGCCAGCTTACAGGGGGCGATCGGCGGGGAGCTGTTTTTT.

The chain employs TRBV7-9 and TRBJ2-7, with 15 nucleotides matching TRBD2. J lost 0 bases, V lost 5 bases, and 14 bases had no gene match. CDR3 length: 20 amino acids. Germline V gives CDR1 SEHNR, CDR2 FQNEAQ (reference sequence). In nucleotides, the CDR3 is TGTGCCAGCAGCATCACCCCCGGGACTAGCGGGGGGTTCCGCTCCTACGAGCAGTACTTC. It yields the protein CASSITPGTSGGFRSYEQYF.

This clone appeared a single time. The chain has TRBV6-1 and TRBJ1-3; D is possibly TRBD1 (6 bases). CDR1 is MNHNS, CDR2 SASEGT, per germline. Trimming stripped 3 bases from V and 3 bases from J, with 12 bases between. The CDR3 is made up of 15 amino acids. The CDR3 is CASSDGGLGGNTIYF. CDR3 DNA: TGTGCCAGCAGTGATGGGGGCTTGGGTGGAAACACCATATATTTT.

This clone came up once. V gene TRBV28 combines with J gene TRBJ1-3, with D maybe TRBD1 (5 bases). Germline CDR1 reads MDHEN; CDR2 reads SYDVKM. The CDR3 totals 14 residues. V shed 4 bases and J shed 4 bases, with 11 bases lying between them. DNA of the CDR3: TGTGCCAGCAGTTCCGGCAGGGTCGGAAACACCATATATTTT. Translated: CASSSGRVGNTIYF. Full variable domain (rest looked up from reference TRBV28 and TRBJ1-3): DVKVTQSSRYLVKRTGEKVFLECVQDMDHENMFWYRQDPGLGLRLIYFSYDVKMKEKGDIPEGYSVSREKKERFSLILESASTNQTSMYLCASSSGRVGNTIYFGEGSWLTVV.

The gene calls are TRBV2 and TRBJ1-1, with D possibly being TRBD1 (6 bases). V lost 7 bases to trimming and J lost 3 bases, with 12 bases between them. The CDR3 covers 13 residues. CDR1 and CDR2 from the germline V gene are SNHLY and FYNNEI. The chain's CDR3 is CASKTGSYTEAFF. In DNA form, the CDR3 reads TGTGCCAGCAAGACAGGATCGTACACTGAAGCTTTCTTT.

This clone has more than one count but fewer than ten. The V call is TRBV3-1 (or the pseudogene TRBV3-2), the J call TRBJ2-3; no firm D call. Trimming left V 0 bases short and J 4 bases short, with 8 bases between. Germline V gives CDR1 LGHDT, CDR2 YNNKEL (reference sequence). This CDR3 contains 14 residues. CDR3 loop: CASSQDVAPDTQYF. In DNA form, the CDR3 reads TGTGCCAGCAGCCAAGATGTGGCACCAGATACGCAGTATTTT.

As regards this clone: At the DNA level, this CDR3 is encoded by other sequences in the same sample as well. The CDR3 protein is CAWSPRGPDRTEASNQPQHF. CDR3 DNA sequence: TGTGCCTGGAGTCCTAGGGGTCCGGACAGAACAGAGGCAAGCAATCAGCCCCAGCATTTT. The J gene is TRBJ1-5, the V gene TRBV30; possible D gene TRBD1, 6 bases. The CDR3 has 20 residues. Germline lookup yields CDR1 GTSNPN and CDR2 SVGIG (reference sequence). Trimming stripped 2 bases from V and 1 base from J, with 27 bases between.

This clone was counted a single time. The gene calls are TRBV13 and TRBJ2-7; no definite D call. V was cut by 5 bases and J by 1 base, with 9 bases left in between. CDR1 and CDR2 (germline): PRHDT, FYEKMQ (reference sequence). The CDR3 runs to 13 residues. The CDR3 nucleotides are TGTGCCAGCAGCCGCGGTAGATCCTACGAGCAGTACTTC. Translated, it gives CASSRGRSYEQYF.

The gene calls are TRBV19 and TRBJ2-5; 7 bases line up with TRBD2. V shed 3 bases, J shed 7 bases, and the junction held 11 bases outside the gene matches. The CDR3 spans 15 residues. Germline CDR1 reads LNHDA; CDR2 reads SQIVND (reference sequence). CDR3 region: CASSMGRAEIGTQYF. DNA of the CDR3: TGTGCCAGTAGTATGGGGAGGGCCGAAATCGGGACCCAGTACTTC.

The V and J genes are TRBV10-2 and TRBJ2-3, with a possible D match to TRBD2 (7 bases). V lost 3 bases, J lost 11 bases, and 33 bases lay in between. This CDR3 contains 19 residues. CDR1 is WSHSY, CDR2 SAAADI, per germline. This CDR3 reads CASSDPQRATILGRGEQYF. Written as DNA, the CDR3 is TGCGCCAGCAGTGATCCCCAACGGGCAACTATACTAGGGAGGGGGGAGCAGTATTTT.

The chain uses TRBV15 and TRBJ2-2; TRBD1 agrees at 8 bases. V shed 5 bases and J 4 bases; nucleotides not matched to a gene: 9. Germline V gene sequence: CDR1 LNHNV, CDR2 YYDKDF (reference sequence). This CDR3 is 16 amino acids long. The CDR3 is CATSGRQGIVTGELFF. The CDR3 bases are TGTGCCACCAGCGGACGACAGGGGATAGTCACCGGGGAGCTGTTTTTT.

V and J are TRBV29-1 and TRBJ2-3, with 15 bases identical to TRBD2. This CDR3 comprises 14 residues. Germline-derived CDR1 and CDR2 are SQVTM and ANQGSEA. With 8 bases clipped from V and 7 bases from J, the junction kept 7 bases outside the gene matches. The CDR3: CSTAGTSGGNTQYF. In nucleotides, the CDR3 is TGCAGCACAGCCGGGACTAGCGGGGGGAATACGCAGTATTTT.

This clone was counted between two and nine times. The chain joins TRBV6-2 or TRBV6-3 to TRBJ2-3; unclear D gene. Germline V CDR1 and CDR2: MNHEY, SVGEGT. CDR3 length: 12 residues. The V end lost 5 bases, the J end lost 9 bases, and 12 bases lay between the germline ends. The CDR3, as DNA: TGTGCCAGCAGTCAAACCTACTTGACGCAGTATTTT. This sequence encodes CASSQTYLTQYF.

The chain has TRBV5-6 and TRBJ1-5, with 7 bases matching TRBD1. The CDR3 contains 15 residues. Trimming removed 4 bases from V and 0 bases from J; junction bases left unmatched: 4. The germline V gene has CDR1 SGHDT and CDR2 YYEEEE. The CDR3 DNA follows: TGTGCCAGCAGCGGGACAGCCTATAGCAATCAGCCCCAGCATTTT. Its protein product is CASSGTAYSNQPQHF.

The V and J genes are TRBV19 and TRBJ2-2; no firm D call. The CDR3 is made up of 12 amino acids. The germline V gene has CDR1 LNHDA and CDR2 SQIVND (reference sequence). V was clipped by 6 bases and J by 2 bases, with 4 bases between them. This chain's CDR3 is CASRRNTGELFF. DNA of the CDR3: TGTGCCAGTAGGAGAAACACCGGGGAGCTGTTTTTT.

The chain carries TRBV10-1 and TRBJ2-7, with 8 bases that match TRBD1. The germline V gene has CDR1 WNHNN and CDR2 SYGVQD (reference sequence). The CDR3 runs to 13 residues. J was trimmed by 7 bases and V by 5 bases; bases with no gene match: 7. In DNA form, the CDR3 reads TGCGCCAGCAGTCGAGACAGGGGCGGGGAGCAGTACGTC. It specifies CASSRDRGGEQYV.

This chain uses TRBV4-1 with TRBJ1-2; D is undetermined. V gave up 4 bases and J gave up 1 base, with 7 bases separating them. From germline, CDR1 is MGHRA and CDR2 YSYEKL. The CDR3 length is 13 residues. DNA for the CDR3: TGCGCCAGCAGCCTTAGGAGTAACTATGGCTACACCTTC. Translation gives CASSLRSNYGYTF.